Presented here are 18 T cell receptor beta chains from one specimen sequenced in a study of Ad26.COV2.S vaccination and SARS-CoV-2 variants. Documented treatment: about 20 received Ad26.COV2.S at low or high dose, single or two shots; about five received placebo; per-sample allocation not given. It was on day 63 after the first vaccine or placebo injection that samples were taken. Assay: immunoSEQ multiplex PCR; the TCRdb copy retains only in-frame clones and omits some. The repertoire holds some 410,000 clones, over 80% seen once, with around 1.7% in the top ten. Material: peripheral blood, obtained in a trial of Ad26.COV2.S vaccine versus placebo. The source is a person aged 18-60 years who received the Ad26.COV2.S COVID-19 vaccine or a placebo.

The chain joins TRBV5-5 to TRBJ1-5; perhaps TRBD1 as D (5 bases). This CDR3 contains 15 residues. Germline CDR1 SGHKS, CDR2 YYEKEE (reference sequence). The V gene lost 5 bases and the J gene lost 9 bases, with 21 bases spanning the gap. This CDR3 reads CASRGGASLLGPQHF. Here the CDR3 DNA reads TGTGCCAGCAGAGGAGGGGCAAGTCTGTTGGGGCCCCAGCATTTT.

This chain connects TRBV4-1 to TRBJ1-2; 10 bases match TRBD1. CDR3 length: 15 amino acids. Germline V gives CDR1 MGHRA, CDR2 YSYEKL. V was pared by 1 base and J by 4 bases, with 3 bases of the junction left unmatched. As DNA, the CDR3 is TGCGCCAGCAGCCAAGCCAGACAGGGGGCCTATGGCTACACCTTC. Translation gives CASSQARQGAYGYTF.

The CDR3 DNA sequence: TGCGCCAGCAGCTTCTTCGGGGGGCACACTGAAGCTTTCTTT. It specifies CASSFFGGHTEAFF. The rearrangement links TRBV5-1 to TRBJ1-1; the D gene is possibly TRBD1 (6 bases). Germline CDR1 and CDR2: SGHRS and YFSETQ. The germline V and J ends were trimmed by 2 bases and 3 bases, with 11 bases remaining between them. This CDR3 has 14 amino acids.

This chain connects TRBV24-1 to TRBJ1-5; D unresolved. The CDR3 contains 14 residues. The V and J ends lost 4 bases and 5 bases respectively, with 11 bases between them. Germline CDR1 reads KGHDR; CDR2 reads SFDVKD. Here the CDR3 DNA reads TGTGCCACCAGTGACCGAGAGACGCATCAGCCCCAGCATTTT. Its translation is CATSDRETHQPQHF.

The chain has TRBV24-1 and TRBJ1-2; D may be TRBD1 (5 bases). The germline V and J ends were trimmed by 3 bases and 4 bases, with 20 bases remaining between them. Germline V gene lookup returns CDR1 KGHDR and CDR2 SFDVKD. The CDR3 is 17 amino acids. CDR3 amino acids: CATSDPPGGRDVYGYTF. CDR3 DNA sequence: TGTGCCACCAGTGATCCGCCGGGGGGGAGGGATGTCTATGGCTACACCTTC.

For the CDR3, the DNA is TGTGCCAGCAGCCCTAGGGGTTACGAGCAGTACTTC. Its protein product is CASSPRGYEQYF. The rearrangement joins TRBV7-9 to TRBJ2-7; possible D gene TRBD1, 5 bases. Germline V gene sequence: CDR1 SEHNR, CDR2 FQNEAQ (reference sequence). The CDR3 totals 12 residues. V shed 5 bases and J shed 4 bases, with 9 bases lying between them.

This rearrangement joins TRBV15 to TRBJ1-6; D call uncertain. The germline V gene encodes CDR1 LNHNV and CDR2 YYDKDF (reference sequence). This CDR3 is built from 15 residues. Trimming left V 0 bases short and J 5 bases short, with 8 bases between. The CDR3 DNA sequence: TGTGCCACCAGCAGAGATGGTAGAAATAATTCACCCCTCCACTTT. It encodes CATSRDGRNNSPLHF.

The chain is built from TRBV10-3 and TRBJ1-2; D gene ambiguous. The CDR3 length is 13 residues. V lost 2 bases and J lost 1, with 5 bases in between. The germline CDR1 and CDR2 sequences are ENHRY and SYGVKD. CDR3 residues: CAISEGLNYGYTF. CDR3 DNA sequence: TGTGCCATCAGTGAGGGTCTTAACTATGGCTACACCTTC.

The chain uses TRBV2 and TRBJ2-2; the match to TRBD2 covers 14 bases. The CDR3 is 17 amino acids. V was clipped by 4 bases and J by 0 bases; unmatched bases: 1. Per the germline V gene, CDR1 is SNHLY and CDR2 is FYNNEI. CDR3: CASSAGLAGANTGELFF. CDR3 in DNA: TGTGCCAGCAGTGCGGGACTAGCGGGGGCGAACACCGGGGAGCTGTTTTTT.

V usage is TRBV5-1 and J usage is TRBJ2-3; D unresolved. The germline CDR1 and CDR2 sequences are SGHRS and YFSETQ. The CDR3 consists of 13 residues. Trimming removed 0 bases at V and 2 bases at J, with 4 bases between. This chain's CDR3 is CASSLDYTDTQYF. DNA of the CDR3: TGCGCCAGCAGCTTGGACTACACAGATACGCAGTATTTT.

This chain links TRBV2 with TRBJ2-6, with no clear D. CDR1 and CDR2 from the germline V gene are SNHLY and FYNNEI. The V end lost 7 bases, the J end lost 1 base, and 5 bases lay between the germline ends. This CDR3 is built from 13 residues. Written as DNA, the CDR3 is TGTGCCAGCACTTTTTCTGGGGCCAACGTCCTGACTTTC. Encoded protein: CASTFSGANVLTF.

CDR3 nucleotides: TGTGCCAGCAGCTTAATAGGGGCGGCCTACGAGCAGTACTTC. This gives the protein CASSLIGAAYEQYF. The rearrangement joins TRBV7-8 to TRBJ2-7, with D possibly TRBD1 on 5 matching bases. Per germline, CDR1 SGHVS and CDR2 FQNEAQ. The CDR3 is made up of 14 amino acids. The V gene lost 2 bases and the J gene lost 2 bases, with 10 bases spanning the gap. Variable domain in full (rest from reference TRBV7-8 and TRBJ2-7): GAGVSQSPRYKVAKRGQDVALRCDPISGHVSLFWYQQALGQGPEFLTYFQNEAQLDKSGLPSDRFFAERPEGSVSTLKIQRTQQEDSAVYLCASSLIGAAYEQYFGPGTRLTVT.

The V gene is TRBV19, the J gene TRBJ2-2, with 11 bases that match TRBD2. Germline CDR1 LNHDA, CDR2 SQIVND (reference sequence). The CDR3 is 14 residues long. Trimming removed 5 bases from V and 6 bases from J; junction bases left unmatched: 2. The CDR3 here is CASSVAGGPGELFF. CDR3 DNA: TGTGCCAGTAGTGTAGCGGGGGGGCCCGGGGAGCTGTTTTTT.

J is TRBJ1-2 and V is TRBV19; D ambiguous. The V gene's germline CDR1 is LNHDA and CDR2 SQIVND (reference sequence). Trimming pared 4 bases from V and 4 bases from J, leaving 16 bases between. The CDR3 has 15 residues. CDR3: CASSTLPGDSYGYTF. The CDR3 coding sequence is TGTGCCAGTAGTACTCTCCCCGGAGATTCCTATGGCTACACCTTC.

V and J are TRBV19 and TRBJ2-2; D uncertain. Germline V gives CDR1 LNHDA, CDR2 SQIVND (reference sequence). The CDR3 is made up of 15 amino acids. Trimming removed 3 bases at V and 7 bases at J, with 15 bases between. CDR3 sequence reads: CASSILGPGIGELFF. DNA of the CDR3: TGTGCCAGTAGTATTTTGGGCCCTGGCATCGGGGAGCTGTTTTTT.

This chain links TRBV19 with TRBJ2-2; the match to TRBD1 covers 8 bases. The CDR3 is 15 residues long. The ends lost 4 bases at V and 6 bases at J; junction bases unmatched: 7. Germline CDR1 is LNHDA and CDR2 is SQIVND (reference sequence). This CDR3 is CASSTGRTGSGELFF. CDR3 in DNA: TGTGCCAGTAGTACAGGGCGGACAGGGTCCGGGGAGCTGTTTTTT.

J is TRBJ2-3 and V is TRBV5-6; 8 bases map to TRBD1. The CDR3 covers 15 residues. The germline gives CDR1 SGHDT, CDR2 YYEEEE. Trimming took 4 bases from V and 4 from J; bases not matched to a gene: 8. The CDR3: CASSPTGVGADTQYF. CDR3 coding DNA: TGTGCCAGCAGCCCGACAGGGGTTGGCGCAGATACGCAGTATTTT.

V is TRBV19 and J is TRBJ2-2; possible D gene TRBD2, 5 bases. V was pared by 8 bases and J by 7 bases, with 11 bases between. The CDR3 spans 12 residues. From germline, CDR1 is LNHDA and CDR2 SQIVND (reference sequence). The CDR3: CASSTRYGELFF. CDR3 nucleotides: TGTGCCAGTTCAACTAGGTACGGGGAGCTGTTTTTT.